The 15 T cell receptor beta chains below were found in one sample sequenced in a study of blood T cell repertoires in COVID-19. Some clones are missing from TCRdb's copy, which holds only in-frame ones; the method was immunoSEQ multiplex PCR. The data show around 17,000 clones, with around 88% seen just once and 9% to 15% held by the top ten. Sequenced sample: peripheral blood. Receptors were obtained from a human donor in a cohort sampled during active COVID-19.

The rearrangement joins TRBV6-2 or TRBV6-3 to TRBJ1-4; 7 bases fit TRBD1. After removal of 2 bases from V and 8 bases from J, the junction contained 5 bases not matched to a gene. The length of the CDR3 is 14 residues. CDR1 MNHEY and CDR2 SVGEGT come from the germline V gene. CDR3 in amino acids: CASSYGTALEKLFF. The CDR3 nucleotides read TGTGCCAGCAGTTACGGGACAGCGCTGGAAAAACTGTTTTTT.

The rearrangement uses TRBV5-1 and TRBJ1-1; perhaps TRBD1 as D (5 bases). Germline loops: CDR1 SGHRS, CDR2 YFSETQ. This CDR3 region has 13 residues. Trimming stripped 6 bases from V and 0 bases from J, with 9 bases between. CDR3 loop: CASNGGLNTEAFF. The CDR3 DNA reads as TGCGCCAGCAACGGGGGTCTGAACACTGAAGCTTTCTTT. Using reference TRBV5-1 and TRBJ1-1 for the parts outside the CDR3, the full variable domain is KAGVTQTPRYLIKTRGQQVTLSCSPISGHRSVSWYQQTPGQGLQFLFEYFSETQRNKGNFPGRFSGRQFSNSRSEMNVSTLELGDSALYLCASNGGLNTEAFFGQGTRLTVV.

This clone has more than one count but fewer than ten. The rearrangement links TRBV19 to TRBJ1-2; TRBD1 matches 7 bases. Trimming cost V 5 bases and J 4 bases; bases outside gene matches: 1. The CDR3 covers 12 residues. Per the germline V gene, CDR1 is LNHDA and CDR2 is SQIVND (reference sequence). The CDR3 nucleotides are TGTGCCAGTAGTCCAGGGGGCTATGGCTACACCTTC. Its translation: CASSPGGYGYTF.

The rearrangement joins TRBV28 to TRBJ2-3, with a weak D call TRBD2 (5 bases). The CDR3 runs to 11 residues. Trimming removed 2 bases from V and 8 bases from J, with 5 bases in between. Germline CDR1 reads MDHEN; CDR2 reads SYDVKM. CDR3 in amino acids: CASSLAGTQYF. In DNA, the CDR3 is TGTGCCAGCAGTTTAGCGGGTACGCAGTATTTT.

V gene TRBV6-2 or TRBV6-3 combines with J gene TRBJ1-5; perhaps TRBD1 as D (5 bases). CDR1 MNHEY and CDR2 SVGEGT come from the germline V gene. The CDR3 totals 14 residues. Trimming stripped 3 bases from V and 2 bases from J, with 8 bases between. CDR3 nucleotide sequence: TGTGCCAGCAGTTATAGCAGGGGCAATCAGCCCCAGCATTTT. This encodes CASSYSRGNQPQHF.

J is TRBJ2-3 and V is TRBV5-1; 9 nucleotides line up with TRBD2. There are 16 residues in the CDR3. V shed 4 bases and J 1 base; nucleotides not matched to a gene: 7. Germline CDR1 and CDR2: SGHRS and YFSETQ. The CDR3 sequence is CASSAMTSGGTDTQYF. CDR3 coding DNA: TGCGCCAGCAGCGCGATGACTAGCGGAGGCACAGATACGCAGTATTTT.

This clone is classed as medium-sized. The chain links TRBV14 to TRBJ2-7, with TRBD2 as a possible D gene (5 bases). The length of the CDR3 is 18 residues. CDR1 and CDR2 from the germline V gene are SGHDN and FVKESK. V lost 1 base and J lost 0, with 19 bases in between. DNA of the CDR3: TGTGCCAGCAGCCAAGGCCTCCCTCGGTTGGGGAGCTCCTACGAGCAGTACTTC. The encoded protein is CASSQGLPRLGSSYEQYF.

This clone was observed a single time. The gene calls are TRBV9 and TRBJ2-7, with a weak D call TRBD1 (5 bases). CDR3 length: 13 residues. CDR1 is SGDLS and CDR2 is YYNGEE in the germline V gene. V lost 0 bases and J 6 bases, leaving 10 bases between the germline ends. As DNA, the CDR3 is TGTGCCAGCAGCGTAGCTCAGGGCCTCGAGCAGTACTTC. Protein: CASSVAQGLEQYF. Based on the CDR3 plus reference TRBV9 and TRBJ2-7, the full variable domain is DSGVTQTPKHLITATGQRVTLRCSPRSGDLSVYWYQQSLDQGLQFLIQYYNGEERAKGNILERFSAQQFPDLHSELNLSSLELGDSALYFCASSVAQGLEQYFGPGTRLTVT.

The chain is built from TRBV28 and TRBJ1-2; D may be TRBD1 (6 bases). Germline V CDR1 and CDR2: MDHEN, SYDVKM. CDR3 length equals 13 residues. Between the trimmed V and J ends, which lost 4 bases and 4 bases, there was a span of 10 bases. Here the CDR3 DNA reads TGTGCCAGCAGTTCGCAGGGGATCTATGGCTACACCTTC. It encodes CASSSQGIYGYTF.

V and J are TRBV19 and TRBJ1-1; no reliable D call. Trimming removed 7 bases at V and 4 bases at J, with 13 bases between. This CDR3 has 13 amino acids. CDR1 and CDR2 from the germline V gene are LNHDA and SQIVND (reference sequence). This CDR3 reads CASNSRRSTEAFF. The CDR3 DNA reads TGTGCCAGTAACTCCCGCCGGAGCACTGAAGCTTTCTTT.

V usage is TRBV5-5 and J usage is TRBJ2-5; D is unclear. The germline gives CDR1 SGHKS, CDR2 YYEKEE (reference sequence). The CDR3 is made up of 15 amino acids. The V gene lost 4 bases and the J gene lost 4 bases, with 17 bases spanning the gap. The CDR3 nucleotides are TGTGCCAGCAGCCTCCGACTGACTTCACGAGAGACCCAGTACTTC. Translated, it gives CASSLRLTSRETQYF.

The V and J genes are TRBV5-1 and TRBJ1-4; TRBD1 might be the D (5 bases). CDR1 is SGHRS and CDR2 is YFSETQ in the germline V gene. The CDR3 consists of 15 residues. Trimming stripped 0 bases from V and 8 bases from J, with 14 bases between. CDR3 DNA: TGCGCCAGCAGCTTGGGCGGGGCTGAAGGCGAAAAACTGTTTTTT. Encoded protein: CASSLGGAEGEKLFF.

The V call is TRBV7-9, the J call TRBJ2-2; D gene ambiguous. Trimming left V 5 bases short and J 7 bases short, with 8 bases between. Germline V gives CDR1 SEHNR, CDR2 FQNEAQ (reference sequence). The CDR3 sequence is 12 residues long. The CDR3 bases are TGTGCCAGCAGCCTCACTTACGGGGAGCTGTTTTTT. Its translation: CASSLTYGELFF.

V is TRBV28 and J is TRBJ1-4; 7 nucleotides line up with TRBD1. Germline lookup yields CDR1 MDHEN and CDR2 SYDVKM. This CDR3 contains 14 residues. Trimming took 6 bases from V and 7 from J; bases not matched to a gene: 8. CDR3 DNA: TGTGCCAGCAGAGGCAGGGGGTTTAGTGAAAAACTGTTTTTT. The encoded protein is CASRGRGFSEKLFF.

The rearrangement joins TRBV15 to TRBJ1-5; 7 bases map to TRBD1. The germline V gene encodes CDR1 LNHNV and CDR2 YYDKDF (reference sequence). Unmatched junction bases numbered 11, after V lost 5 bases and J lost 7 bases. This CDR3 region has 15 residues. CDR3 DNA sequence: TGTGCCACCAGCTCGAGGACAGGTGGTAGGCAGCCCCAGCATTTT. This encodes CATSSRTGGRQPQHF.